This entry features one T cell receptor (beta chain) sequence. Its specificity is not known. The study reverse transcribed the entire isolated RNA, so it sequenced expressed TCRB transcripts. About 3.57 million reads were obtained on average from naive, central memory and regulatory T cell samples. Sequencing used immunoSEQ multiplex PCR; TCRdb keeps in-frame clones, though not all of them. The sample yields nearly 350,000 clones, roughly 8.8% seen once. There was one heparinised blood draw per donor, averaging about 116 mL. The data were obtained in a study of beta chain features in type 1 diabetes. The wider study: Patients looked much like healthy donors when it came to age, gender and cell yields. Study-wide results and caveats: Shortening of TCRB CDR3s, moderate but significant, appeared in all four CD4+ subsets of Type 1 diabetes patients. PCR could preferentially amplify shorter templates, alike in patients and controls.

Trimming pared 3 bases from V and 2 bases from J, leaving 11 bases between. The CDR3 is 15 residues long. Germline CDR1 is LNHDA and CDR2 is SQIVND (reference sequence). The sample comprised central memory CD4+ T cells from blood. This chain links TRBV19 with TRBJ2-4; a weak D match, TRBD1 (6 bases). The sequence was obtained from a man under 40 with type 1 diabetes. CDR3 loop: CASSIGQGTKNIQYF. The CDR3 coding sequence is TGTGCCAGTAGTATTGGTCAGGGGACCAAAAACATTCAGTACTTC.